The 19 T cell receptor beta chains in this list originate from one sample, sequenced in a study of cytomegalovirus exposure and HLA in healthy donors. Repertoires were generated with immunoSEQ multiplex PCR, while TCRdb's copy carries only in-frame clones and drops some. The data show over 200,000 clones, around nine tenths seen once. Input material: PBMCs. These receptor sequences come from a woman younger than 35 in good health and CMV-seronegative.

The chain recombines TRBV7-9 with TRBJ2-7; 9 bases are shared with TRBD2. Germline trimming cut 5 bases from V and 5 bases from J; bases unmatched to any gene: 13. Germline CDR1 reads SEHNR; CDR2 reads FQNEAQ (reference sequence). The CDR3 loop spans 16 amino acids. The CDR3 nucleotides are TGTGCCAGCAGCCACTCCGGTGCGGGAGGGGGCCACGAGCAGTACTTC. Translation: CASSHSGAGGGHEQYF.

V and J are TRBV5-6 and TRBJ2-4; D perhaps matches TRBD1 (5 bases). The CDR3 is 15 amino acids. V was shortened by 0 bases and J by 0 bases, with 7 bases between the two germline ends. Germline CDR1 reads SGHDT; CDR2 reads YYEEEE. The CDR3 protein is CASSLEGIAKNIQYF. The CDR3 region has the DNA TGTGCCAGCAGCTTGGAGGGGATAGCCAAAAACATTCAGTACTTC.

DNA of the CDR3: TGTGCCAGCAGGATCGACATAACTAATGAAAAACTGTTTTTT. Encoded protein: CASRIDITNEKLFF. V is TRBV6-5 and J is TRBJ1-4; the D is unclear. V was trimmed by 6 bases and J by 1 base, leaving 9 bases between them. The CDR3 is made up of 14 amino acids. The germline V gene has CDR1 MNHEY and CDR2 SVGAGI.

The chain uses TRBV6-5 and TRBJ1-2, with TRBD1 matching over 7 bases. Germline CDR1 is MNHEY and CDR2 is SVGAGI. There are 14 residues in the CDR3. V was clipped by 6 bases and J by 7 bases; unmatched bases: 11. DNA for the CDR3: TGTGCCAGCAGCCGAAGCTCCGACAGGGTTGGCTACACCTTC. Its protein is CASSRSSDRVGYTF.

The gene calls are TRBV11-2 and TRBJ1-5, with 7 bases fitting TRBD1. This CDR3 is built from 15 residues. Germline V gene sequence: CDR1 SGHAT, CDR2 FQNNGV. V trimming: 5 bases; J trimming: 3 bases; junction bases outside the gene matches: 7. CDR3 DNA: TGTGCCAGCAGCGAGGGGGACAGCGCCAATCAGCCCCAGCATTTT. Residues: CASSEGDSANQPQHF.

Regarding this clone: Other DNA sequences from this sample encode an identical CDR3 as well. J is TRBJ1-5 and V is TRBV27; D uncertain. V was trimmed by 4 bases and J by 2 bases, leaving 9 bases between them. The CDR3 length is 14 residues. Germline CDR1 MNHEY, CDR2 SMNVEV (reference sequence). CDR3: CASSSLGGNQPQHF. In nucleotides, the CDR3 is TGTGCCAGCAGTTCCCTCGGGGGCAATCAGCCCCAGCATTTT.

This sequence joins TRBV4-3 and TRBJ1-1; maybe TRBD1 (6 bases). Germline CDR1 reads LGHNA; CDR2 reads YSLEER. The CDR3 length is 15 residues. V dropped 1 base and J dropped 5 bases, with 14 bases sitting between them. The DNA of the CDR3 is TGCGCCAGCAGCCAAGGGCAGGGGCCCTTTACTGAAGCTTTCTTT. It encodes CASSQGQGPFTEAFF.

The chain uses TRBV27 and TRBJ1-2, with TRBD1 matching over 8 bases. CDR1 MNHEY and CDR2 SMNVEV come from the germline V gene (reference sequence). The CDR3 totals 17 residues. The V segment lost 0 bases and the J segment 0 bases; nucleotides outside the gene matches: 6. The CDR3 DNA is TGTGCCAGCAGTTTATCTAGGGGGGGACAGGCTAACTATGGCTACACCTTC. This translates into CASSLSRGGQANYGYTF.

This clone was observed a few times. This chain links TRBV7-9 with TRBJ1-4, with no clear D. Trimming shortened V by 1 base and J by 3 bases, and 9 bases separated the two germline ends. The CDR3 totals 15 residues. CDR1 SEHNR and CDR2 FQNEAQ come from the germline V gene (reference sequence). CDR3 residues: CASSLVGSANEKLFF. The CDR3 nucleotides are TGTGCCAGCAGCTTAGTAGGGAGCGCTAATGAAAAACTGTTTTTT.

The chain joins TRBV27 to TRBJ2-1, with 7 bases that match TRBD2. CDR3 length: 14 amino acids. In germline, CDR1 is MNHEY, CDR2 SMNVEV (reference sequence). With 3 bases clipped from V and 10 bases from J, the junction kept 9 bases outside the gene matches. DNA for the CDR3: TGTGCCAGCAGTTTCGGAGGGAGGGCAGGAGAGCAGTTCTTC. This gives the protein CASSFGGRAGEQFF.

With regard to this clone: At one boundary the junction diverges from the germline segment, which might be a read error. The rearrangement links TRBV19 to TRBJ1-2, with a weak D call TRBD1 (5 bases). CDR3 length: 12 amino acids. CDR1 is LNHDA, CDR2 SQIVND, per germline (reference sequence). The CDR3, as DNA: TGTGCCAGTAGTGCTACCTGGGAGGGGTACGCCTTC. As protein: CASSATWEGYAF.

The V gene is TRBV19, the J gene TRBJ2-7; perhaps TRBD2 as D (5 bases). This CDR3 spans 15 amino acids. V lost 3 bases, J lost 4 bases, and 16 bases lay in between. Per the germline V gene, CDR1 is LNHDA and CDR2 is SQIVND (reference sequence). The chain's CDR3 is CASSIYSGIQYEQYF. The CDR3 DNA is TGTGCCAGTAGTATTTATTCCGGGATCCAATACGAGCAGTACTTC.

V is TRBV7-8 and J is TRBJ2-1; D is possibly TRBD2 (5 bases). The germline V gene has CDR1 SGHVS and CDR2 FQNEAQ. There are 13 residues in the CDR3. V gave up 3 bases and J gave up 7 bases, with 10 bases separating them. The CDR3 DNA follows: TGTGCCAGCAGCTTCGGAAGGACTAATGAGCAGTTCTTC. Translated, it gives CASSFGRTNEQFF.

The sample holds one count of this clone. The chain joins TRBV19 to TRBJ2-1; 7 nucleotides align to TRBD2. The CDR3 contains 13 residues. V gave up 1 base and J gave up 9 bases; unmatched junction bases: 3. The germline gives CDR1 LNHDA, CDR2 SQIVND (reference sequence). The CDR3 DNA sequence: TGTGCCAGTAGTATAGGCGGGAGAGGTGAGCAGTTCTTC. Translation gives CASSIGGRGEQFF.

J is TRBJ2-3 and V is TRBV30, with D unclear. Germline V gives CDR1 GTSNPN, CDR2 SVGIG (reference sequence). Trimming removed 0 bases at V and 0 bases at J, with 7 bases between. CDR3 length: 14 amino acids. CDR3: CAWSVRTSTDTQYF. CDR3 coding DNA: TGTGCCTGGAGTGTACGAACTAGCACAGATACGCAGTATTTT.

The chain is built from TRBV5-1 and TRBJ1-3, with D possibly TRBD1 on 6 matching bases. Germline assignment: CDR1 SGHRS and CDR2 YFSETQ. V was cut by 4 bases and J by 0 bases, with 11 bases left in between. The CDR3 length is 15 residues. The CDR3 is CASSLTGLSGNTIYF. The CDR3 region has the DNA TGCGCCAGCAGCCTGACAGGCCTCTCTGGAAACACCATATATTTT.

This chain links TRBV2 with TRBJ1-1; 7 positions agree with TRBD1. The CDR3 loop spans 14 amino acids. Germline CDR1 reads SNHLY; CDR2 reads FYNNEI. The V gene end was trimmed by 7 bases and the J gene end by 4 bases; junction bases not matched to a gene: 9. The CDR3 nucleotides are TGTGCCAGCATCCTGACAGGGAAGGGCACTGAAGCTTTCTTT. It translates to CASILTGKGTEAFF.

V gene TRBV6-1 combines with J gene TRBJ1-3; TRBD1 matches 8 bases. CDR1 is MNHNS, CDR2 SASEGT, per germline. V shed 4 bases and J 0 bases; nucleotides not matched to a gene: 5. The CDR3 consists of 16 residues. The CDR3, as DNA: TGTGCCAGCAGTGGGACAGGGACATCCTCTGGAAACACCATATATTTT. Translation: CASSGTGTSSGNTIYF.

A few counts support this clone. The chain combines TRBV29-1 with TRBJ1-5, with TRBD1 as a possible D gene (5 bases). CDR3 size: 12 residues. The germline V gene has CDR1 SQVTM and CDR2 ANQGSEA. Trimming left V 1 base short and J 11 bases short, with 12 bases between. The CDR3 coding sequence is TGCAGCGTTGAAGCTCCGCGGGGGTCCCAGCATTTT. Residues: CSVEAPRGSQHF.